This T cell receptor (beta chain) was found in a study of shared clonotypes between healthy human individuals. Findings and caveats of the study: Represented diversity (both genetic and exposure-history) was limited by the small number of donors. About 5% of naive CD4 clonotypes were shared across several donors. Large depth notwithstanding, sorted-subset sequencing proved incomplete by rarefaction.

Germline CDR1 SGHVS, CDR2 FQNEAQ. Trimming left V 6 bases short and J 8 bases short, with 22 bases between. CDR3 length equals 15 residues. Genomic DNA (from each subset) was split evenly across several immunoSEQ plates. Using immunoSEQ multiplex PCR, the repertoire was profiled, and TCRdb retains in-frame clones only, with some absent. This table holds 900,000 to 1,200,000 clones, 70% to 80% found once. About this clone: The target antigen is unknown.

The sequence derives from a man in his late teens or twenties in good health. Some clones in this sample may be carry-over from other donors' samples. The sequencing input was memory CD4+ T cells from PBMCs. Indicated subset: CD45RA-negative fraction. The genes are TRBV7-8 and TRBJ1-2, with a tentative D call TRBD1 (5 bases). The CDR3 DNA sequence: TGTGCCAGCAGTCTTAGCGGCAGGGCGAAGGGGGGCTACACCTTC. Amino acids: CASSLSGRAKGGYTF.